This T cell receptor (beta chain) was recovered during a study of blood T cell repertoires in COVID-19. Study context: T cells, B-cell-depleted T cells, or PBMCs provided the cDNA or gDNA that served as material.

Some clones are missing from TCRdb's copy, which holds only in-frame ones; the method was immunoSEQ multiplex PCR. The data show roughly 41,000 clones, with under 85% seen just once and roughly 47% held by the top ten. Germline assignment: CDR1 LNHDA and CDR2 SQIVND (reference sequence). Germline trimming cut 5 bases from V and 10 bases from J; bases unmatched to any gene: 10. The CDR3 contains 15 residues. This chain uses TRBV19 with TRBJ1-6; 8 nucleotides agree with TRBD1. Sequencing was performed on peripheral blood. The receptor was isolated from an elderly woman with acute or convalescent COVID-19. CDR3 nucleotide sequence: TGTGCCAGTAGTCCCCCCGGGACAGGCGGGTCACCCCTCCACTTT. Translating it yields CASSPPGTGGSPLHF.